One sample yielded the 8 T cell receptor beta chains listed below, sequenced in a study of OX40 agonist ivuxolimab in advanced cancers. Libraries were prepared by immunoSEQ multiplex PCR; TCRdb keeps only in-frame clonotypes and omits some of them. The table shows about 58,000 clones, with 89% occurring only once. The source material was CD4+ or CD8+ T cells sorted from blood, sampled in a trial of the OX40 agonist ivuxolimab. Every receptor here comes from an adult with an advanced solid tumor such as melanoma, head and neck, liver or kidney cancer.

This clone was recorded only once. V usage is TRBV2 and J usage is TRBJ2-3; D perhaps matches TRBD1 (6 bases). V lost 3 bases to trimming and J lost 8 bases, with 18 bases between them. CDR3 length equals 15 residues. CDR1 is SNHLY and CDR2 is FYNNEI in the germline V gene. CDR3 region: CASSESGVLMGTQYF. CDR3 nucleotide sequence: TGTGCCAGCAGTGAGTCAGGGGTCTTAATGGGTACGCAGTATTTT.

This sequence joins TRBV12-5 and TRBJ2-1; D tentatively reads TRBD1 or TRBD2 (5 bases each). From germline, CDR1 is LGHNT and CDR2 FRNRAP. V was shortened by 3 bases and J by 5 bases, with 20 bases between the two germline ends. The CDR3 sequence is 17 residues long. CDR3 in amino acids: CASGFPQGAGNDNEQFF. As DNA, the CDR3 is TGTGCTAGTGGTTTCCCTCAGGGTGCGGGCAATGACAATGAGCAGTTCTTC.

The chain couples TRBV7-5 to TRBJ1-2; the table's D call TRBD1 went unverified against the DNA. TRBV7-5 corresponds to a pseudogene. This CDR3 spans 15 amino acids. The CDR3 nucleotides read TGTGCCAGAAGCCCCCTTCAGGGGCTCCCCTATGGCTACACCTTC. Encoded protein: CARSPLQGLPYGYTF.

This clone was counted between two and nine times. The chain carries TRBV4-1 and TRBJ2-7; 7 positions match TRBD1. The CDR3 spans 16 residues. J lost 0 bases, V lost 0 bases, and 5 bases had no gene match. Germline assignment: CDR1 MGHRA and CDR2 YSYEKL. The CDR3 DNA sequence: TGCGCCAGCAGCCAAGAGGGACAGCTCCTCTCCTACGAGCAGTACTTC. Translated: CASSQEGQLLSYEQYF.

The chain recombines TRBV6-1 with TRBJ2-7; 7 bases are a match to TRBD1. The trim removed 10 bases at V and 1 base at J, leaving 13 bases unmatched. The germline gives CDR1 MNHNS, CDR2 SASEGT. There are 15 residues in the CDR3. The CDR3 sequence is CAIHPPGTASYEQYF. CDR3 in DNA: TGTGCCATCCACCCCCCCGGGACAGCTTCCTACGAGCAGTACTTC.

V is TRBV11-2 and J is TRBJ2-7; no reliable D call. Trimming took off 0 bases at V and 6 bases at J, with 9 bases between the two ends. Germline V gene sequence: CDR1 SGHAT, CDR2 FQNNGV. This CDR3 contains 13 residues. CDR3 in DNA: TGTGCCAGCAGCTTAGAGATTCGCGGCGAGCAGTACTTC. It translates to CASSLEIRGEQYF.

The count of this clone is one. The rearrangement joins TRBV2 to TRBJ1-6; D not certain. Germline CDR1 is SNHLY and CDR2 is FYNNEI. V was pared by 7 bases and J by 1 base, with 20 bases between. This CDR3 comprises 18 residues. The CDR3 spells CASTSIDPGGSYNSPLHF. The CDR3, as DNA: TGTGCCAGCACCTCAATCGACCCGGGAGGATCCTATAATTCACCCCTCCACTTT. The full variable domain, its missing parts supplied by reference TRBV2 and TRBJ1-6, is EPEVTQTPSHQVTQMGQEVILRCVPISNHLYFYWYRQILGQKVEFLVSFYNNEISEKSEIFDDQFSVERPDGSNFTLKIRSTKLEDSAMYFCASTSIDPGGSYNSPLHFGNGTRLTVT.

This clone was detected only once. The chain combines TRBV7-3 with TRBJ2-1; 11 bases map to TRBD2. In germline, CDR1 is SGHTA, CDR2 FQGTGA. The trim removed 4 bases at V and 0 bases at J, leaving 2 bases unmatched. The CDR3 extends over 16 amino acids. CDR3 sequence (DNA): TGTGCCAGCAGCTGGGGACTAGCGGACTCCTACAATGAGCAGTTCTTC. The encoded protein is CASSWGLADSYNEQFF.